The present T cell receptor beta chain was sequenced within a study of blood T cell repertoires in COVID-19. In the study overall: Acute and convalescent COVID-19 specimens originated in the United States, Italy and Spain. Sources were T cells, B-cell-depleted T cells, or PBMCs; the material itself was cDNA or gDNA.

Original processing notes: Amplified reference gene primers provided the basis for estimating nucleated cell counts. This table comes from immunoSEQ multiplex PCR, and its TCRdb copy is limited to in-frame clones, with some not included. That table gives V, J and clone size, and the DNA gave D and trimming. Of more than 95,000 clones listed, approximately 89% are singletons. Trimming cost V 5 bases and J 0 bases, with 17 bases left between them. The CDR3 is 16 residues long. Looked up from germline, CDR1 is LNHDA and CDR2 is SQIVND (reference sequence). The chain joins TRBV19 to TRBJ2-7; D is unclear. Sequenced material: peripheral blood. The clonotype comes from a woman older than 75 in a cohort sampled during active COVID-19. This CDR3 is CASSSPGRQSSYEQYF. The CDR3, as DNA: TGTGCCAGTAGTTCCCCCGGAAGACAAAGCTCCTACGAGCAGTACTTC.